One sample yielded the 3 T cell receptor beta chains listed below, sequenced in a study of molecular identifiers for immune sequencing clone quantification. One entry per CDR3 protein, called by TCRdb with MiXCR from the PCR reads. This sample has approximately 590,000 distinct CDR3 sequences; around 25% occur once, and the top ten carry 0.7% to 0.95%. Specimen: naive CD8+ T cells from blood, with Jurkat cell RNA spiked in. Subset described: FACS-sorted CD8+CD4-CCR7+CD45RA+ naive T cells. All receptors derive from a human donor in good health. Some libraries in this study had Jurkat cell RNA spiked in.

The chain employs TRBV11-2 and TRBJ2-3, with D uncertain. V lost 3 bases, J lost 2 bases, and 9 bases lay in between. This CDR3 is built from 14 residues. From germline, CDR1 is SGHAT and CDR2 FQNNGV. CDR3 sequence: CASSLNGYTDTQYF. The CDR3 DNA sequence: TGTGCCAGCAGCTTGAACGGGTACACAGATACGCAGTATTTT.

This clonotype has at least ten counts. The chain has TRBV7-2 and TRBJ1-3; no definite D call. V lost 1 base, J lost 0 bases, and 7 bases lay in between. The germline gives CDR1 SGHTA, CDR2 FQGNSA. This CDR3 region has 15 residues. CDR3: CASSLGTSSGNTIYF. For the CDR3, the DNA is TGTGCCAGCAGCTTAGGGACGAGCTCTGGAAACACCATATATTTT. The full variable domain, in which reference TRBV7-2 and TRBJ1-3 provide the parts outside the CDR3, is GAGVSQSPSNKVTEKGKDVELRCDPISGHTALYWYRQSLGQGLEFLIYFQGNSAPDKSGLPSDRFSAERTGGSVSTLTIQRTQQEDSAVYLCASSLGTSSGNTIYFGEGSWLTVV.

This clonotype was seen many times. J is TRBJ2-3 and V is TRBV5-3; D unclear. TRBV5-3 is noted as an ORF with a role that remains uncertain. V was cut by 8 bases and J by 2 bases, with 15 bases left in between. The CDR3 has 14 amino acids. The CDR3 nucleotides are TGTGCCAGCAGCCTGGACCGACACACAGATACGCAGTATTTT. This sequence encodes CASSLDRHTDTQYF.